Below, one T cell receptor beta chain is given with its context. Its specificity is unknown. This sample stems from a study of siplizumab effects on memory and regulatory T cells. Study-level points and caveats: Proliferating clones, CD4+ or CD8+, lacked an assignable naive or memory phenotype in roughly 75-95% of cases. With siplizumab, mappable alloreactive CD4+ clones averaged approximately 69% Treg-derived, versus around 28% in controls.

Trimming took 2 bases from V and 6 from J, leaving 17 bases between them. Germline CDR1 reads SEHNR; CDR2 reads FQNEAQ (reference sequence). This CDR3 is 15 amino acids long. Sequencing was performed with immunoSEQ multiplex PCR; in TCRdb, only in-frame clones are kept and a portion is missing. The table records roughly 68,000 clones, nearly 98% of them present only once. The chain links TRBV7-9 to TRBJ2-7; D call uncertain. The sequenced sample consisted of naive CD8+ T cells sorted from blood. This clonotype was obtained from a human donor in good health. The CDR3 loop reads CASSLIMGSSGEQYF. CDR3 nucleotides: TGTGCCAGCAGCTTAATTATGGGTAGTTCGGGCGAGCAGTACTTC. Full variable domain (remainder filled in from reference TRBV7-9 and TRBJ2-7): DTGVSQNPRHKITKRGQNVTFRCDPISEHNRLYWYRQTLGQGPEFLTYFQNEAQLEKSRLLSDRFSAERPKGSFSTLEIQRTEQGDSAMYLCASSLIMGSSGEQYFGPGTRLTVT.